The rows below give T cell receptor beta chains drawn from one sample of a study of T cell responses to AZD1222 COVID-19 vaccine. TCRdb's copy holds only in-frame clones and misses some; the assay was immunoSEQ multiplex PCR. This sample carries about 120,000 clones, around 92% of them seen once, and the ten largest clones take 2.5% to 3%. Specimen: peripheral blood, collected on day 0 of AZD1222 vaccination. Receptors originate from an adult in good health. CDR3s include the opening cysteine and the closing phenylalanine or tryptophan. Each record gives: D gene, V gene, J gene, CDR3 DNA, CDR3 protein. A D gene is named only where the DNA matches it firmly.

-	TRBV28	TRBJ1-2	TGTGCCAGCAGTTCCCAGAGCAGGGGAGGCTATGGCTACACCTTC	CASSSQSRGGYGYTF
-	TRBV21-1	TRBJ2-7	TGTGCCAGCAGCAAAGCGCAATGCGCTCTCTCCTACGAGCAGTACTTC	CASSKAQCALSYEQYF
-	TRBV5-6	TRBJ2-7	TGTGCCAGCAGCCTCCGAAGGACTGTGCGGTACGAGCAGTACTTC	CASSLRRTVRYEQYF
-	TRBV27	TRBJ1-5	TGTGCCAGCAGTTTATACTCTGGGGGGCGCGATCAGCCCCAGCATTTT	CASSLYSGGRDQPQHF
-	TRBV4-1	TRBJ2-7	TGCGCCAGCAGCCGGGGGGCGCGGGTAGCCAGCGAGCAGTACTTC	CASSRGARVASEQYF
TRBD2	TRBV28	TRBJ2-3	TGTGCCAGCAGGACTAGCGGGGCAGATACGCAGTATTTT	CASRTSGADTQYF
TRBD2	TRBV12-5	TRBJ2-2	TGTGCTAGTGGTTTAAGAACGGGAGGCCCCGCCGGGGGCACCGGGGAGCTGTTTTTT	CASGLRTGGPAGGTGELFF
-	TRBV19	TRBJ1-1	TGTGCCAGTAGTATAGTCTTGCGCCTGGAGGGAGCTTTCTTT	CASSIVLRLEGAFF
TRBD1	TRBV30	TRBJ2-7	TGTGCCTGGAGTGGACAGGGCTACGAGCAGTACTTC	CAWSGQGYEQYF
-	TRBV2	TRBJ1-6	TGTGCCAGCAGTGAAGCACGGAATAATTCACCCCTCCACTTT	CASSEARNNSPLHF